This entry lists 22 T cell receptor beta chains sequenced from one sample in a study of early stage breast cancer tumors. Measured with immunoSEQ multiplex PCR; TCRdb has only the in-frame clones, and not every one. Of some 30,000 clones in the sample, around 67% were seen once. What was sequenced was breast tumor tissue. All receptors derive from a person between 30 and 45 years old with breast cancer.

This chain uses TRBV5-6 with TRBJ1-5; no clear D gene. The CDR3 is 13 amino acids. V lost 4 bases and J 3 bases, leaving 8 bases between the germline ends. Germline V lookup: CDR1 SGHDT, CDR2 YYEEEE. CDR3 nucleotide sequence: TGTGCCAGCAGCCCCCGTCCCAATCAGCCCCAGCATTTT. Encoded protein: CASSPRPNQPQHF.

This clone occurred a few times. V and J are TRBV7-2 and TRBJ1-2; D is undetermined. There are 10 residues in the CDR3. V lost 7 bases, J lost 6 bases, and 6 bases lay in between. Germline CDR1 SGHTA, CDR2 FQGNSA. CDR3 in amino acids: CASNAHGYTF. CDR3 DNA: TGTGCCAGCAACGCTCATGGCTACACCTTC.

The V gene is TRBV13, the J gene TRBJ2-1; D is unclear. From germline, CDR1 is PRHDT and CDR2 FYEKMQ (reference sequence). V was trimmed by 5 bases and J by 12 bases, leaving 17 bases between them. The CDR3 has 13 amino acids. CDR3 coding DNA: TGTGCCAGCAGCCCTCCCTTGGGTTGGCGGCAGTTCTTC. It codes for CASSPPLGWRQFF.

This clone was seen a handful of times. The chain joins TRBV29-1 to TRBJ2-7; possible D gene TRBD1, 5 bases. Germline values: CDR1 SQVTM, CDR2 ANQGSEA. Trimming shortened V by 6 bases and J by 5 bases, and 11 bases separated the two germline ends. The CDR3 consists of 11 residues. The CDR3, as DNA: TGCAGCGTCCGACAGAGACACGAGCAGTACTTC. It is translated as CSVRQRHEQYF.

The gene calls are TRBV7-9 and TRBJ1-1, with unresolved D. Germline V gene data show CDR1 as SEHNR and CDR2 as FQNEAQ (reference sequence). V was trimmed by 0 bases and J by 5 bases, leaving 13 bases between them. The CDR3 has 15 residues. The CDR3: CASSLALGKWTEAFF. CDR3 sequence (DNA): TGTGCCAGCAGCTTAGCGTTGGGGAAGTGGACTGAAGCTTTCTTT.

The chain carries TRBV29-1 and TRBJ2-1, with D possibly TRBD2 on 5 matching bases. Trimming pared 1 base from V and 10 bases from J, leaving 17 bases between. In germline, CDR1 is SQVTM, CDR2 ANQGSEA. The length of the CDR3 is 14 residues. The CDR3 bases are TGCAGCGTTGAAGTTTTGGCGGGTCAGAAGGAGCAGTTCTTC. Translated, it gives CSVEVLAGQKEQFF.

This clone was seen a handful of times. The V call is TRBV10-1, the J call TRBJ2-1, with 8 nucleotides matching TRBD2. Losses at the gene ends were 6 bases for V and 4 bases for J; bases not matched to a gene: 8. The CDR3 runs 15 residues. Germline V gene data show CDR1 as WNHNN and CDR2 as SYGVQD (reference sequence). The CDR3 loop reads CASRGPTSGYNEQFF. The CDR3 region has the DNA TGCGCCAGCAGGGGCCCCACTAGCGGTTACAATGAGCAGTTCTTC.

The CDR3 sequence: CASRQGLETQYF. CDR3 coding DNA: TGTGCCAGCAGACAGGGTCTGGAGACCCAGTACTTC. This sequence joins TRBV6-1 and TRBJ2-5, with a weak D call TRBD1 (6 bases). This CDR3 comprises 12 residues. V was clipped by 6 bases and J by 5 bases, with 10 bases between them. Per germline, CDR1 MNHNS and CDR2 SASEGT.

This chain connects TRBV4-2 to TRBJ2-5; 7 positions match TRBD2. The CDR3 is made up of 19 amino acids. J gave up 1 base and V 0 bases, and 14 bases lay outside the gene matches. Germline loops: CDR1 LGHNA, CDR2 YNFKEQ. The CDR3 region is CASSQDGWAASGPQETQYF. CDR3 in DNA: TGTGCCAGCAGCCAAGATGGGTGGGCGGCTAGCGGTCCCCAAGAGACCCAGTACTTC.

The chain has TRBV28 and TRBJ1-1; D not resolved. The CDR3 consists of 13 residues. Germline V gene sequence: CDR1 MDHEN, CDR2 SYDVKM. V lost 7 bases to trimming and J lost 1 base, with 10 bases between them. Here the CDR3 DNA reads TGTGCCAGCATTGGACGGACGAACACTGAAGCTTTCTTT. Encoded protein: CASIGRTNTEAFF.

V is TRBV5-8 and J is TRBJ1-5, with 7 bases matching TRBD1. V was pared by 5 bases and J by 2 bases, with 10 bases of the junction left unmatched. CDR1 is SGHTS, CDR2 YDEGEE, per germline. This CDR3 spans 16 amino acids. In DNA, the CDR3 is TGTGCCAGCAGTCGCAGGGGGAGAGGTCGCAATCAGCCCCAGCATTTT. The encoded protein is CASSRRGRGRNQPQHF.

This clone was seen a single time. The CDR3 region has the DNA TGCGCCAGCAGCCAAGATCGGGGCAATCAGCCCCAGCATTTT. It codes for CASSQDRGNQPQHF. This chain links TRBV4-3 with TRBJ1-5; D is uncertain. The CDR3 loop spans 14 amino acids. V was shortened by 0 bases and J by 2 bases, with 5 bases between the two germline ends. CDR1 and CDR2 (germline): LGHNA, YSLEER.

J is TRBJ2-5 and V is TRBV11-2, with 9 bases fitting TRBD1. Germline lookup yields CDR1 SGHAT and CDR2 FQNNGV. This CDR3 region has 17 residues. V was pared by 5 bases and J by 5 bases, with 15 bases of the junction left unmatched. The CDR3 region has the DNA TGTGCCAGCAGCCCTTTCCCACAGGGGGCTTCTTCGGAGACCCAGTACTTC. Translating it yields CASSPFPQGASSETQYF.

This rearrangement joins TRBV11-1 to TRBJ2-2; 16 bases are a match to TRBD2. Looked up from germline, CDR1 is SGHAT and CDR2 is FQDESV (reference sequence). This CDR3 is 19 amino acids long. Trimming removed 3 bases from V and 5 bases from J; junction bases left unmatched: 9. Here the CDR3 reads CASSFDGTSGRVWTGELFF. DNA for the CDR3: TGTGCCAGCAGCTTTGACGGGACTAGCGGGAGGGTTTGGACCGGGGAGCTGTTTTTT.

This clone has just a few counts. The V call is TRBV5-1, the J call TRBJ2-1, with unresolved D. The CDR3 loop spans 15 amino acids. The V gene's germline CDR1 is SGHRS and CDR2 YFSETQ. The V and J ends lost 0 bases and 8 bases respectively, with 15 bases between them. The CDR3 DNA reads TGCGCCAGCAGCTTGGAACCAAAACCCGAGGATGAGCAGTTCTTC. Protein sequence: CASSLEPKPEDEQFF.

The chain joins TRBV6-1 to TRBJ2-2; D possibly corresponds to TRBD2 (6 bases). The CDR3 loop spans 15 amino acids. The germline gives CDR1 MNHNS, CDR2 SASEGT. The V and J ends lost 7 bases and 2 bases respectively, with 14 bases between them. The DNA for the CDR3 is TGTGCCAGCATCGGGGGATCCCATAACACCGGGGAGCTGTTTTTT. This translates into CASIGGSHNTGELFF.

This clone was seen a few times. In the same sample, other DNA sequences code for this CDR3. The gene calls are TRBV2 and TRBJ1-5; 9 nucleotides align to TRBD1. Germline V lookup: CDR1 SNHLY, CDR2 FYNNEI. J gave up 4 bases and V 7 bases, and 5 bases lay outside the gene matches. The CDR3 is 14 amino acids. The CDR3 DNA reads as TGTGCCAGCACACAGGGGGCATCGAATCAGCCCCAGCATTTT. It encodes CASTQGASNQPQHF.

V and J are TRBV27 and TRBJ2-1; tentative D call: TRBD2 (6 bases). The CDR3 contains 15 residues. CDR1 is MNHEY, CDR2 SMNVEV, per germline (reference sequence). Trimming removed 4 bases at V and 0 bases at J, with 10 bases between. As DNA, the CDR3 is TGTGCCAGCAGTTGGGCGGGGACCTCCTACAATGAGCAGTTCTTC. Translating it yields CASSWAGTSYNEQFF.

The chain is built from TRBV27 and TRBJ2-6; TRBD1 matches 9 bases. The germline gives CDR1 MNHEY, CDR2 SMNVEV (reference sequence). This CDR3 is built from 19 residues. With V trimmed by 0 bases and J by 0 bases, 6 bases remained unmatched. The CDR3 DNA is TGTGCCAGCAGTTTATCAGGGGGGACAGGGAGCTCTGGGGCCAACGTCCTGACTTTC. Its protein is CASSLSGGTGSSGANVLTF.

V is TRBV5-4 and J is TRBJ1-1, with 8 bases identical to TRBD1. The trim removed 4 bases at V and 6 bases at J, leaving 5 bases unmatched. The CDR3 extends over 13 amino acids. CDR1 is SGHNT, CDR2 YYREEE, per germline (reference sequence). The CDR3 reads CASSLTGVSEAFF. CDR3 DNA: TGTGCCAGCAGCCTGACAGGGGTTTCTGAAGCTTTCTTT. The full variable domain, with the rest looked up from reference TRBV5-4 and TRBJ1-1, is ETGVTQSPTHLIKTRGQQVTLRCSSQSGHNTVSWYQQALGQGPQFIFQYYREEENGRGNFPPRFSGLQFPNYSSELNVNALELDDSALYLCASSLTGVSEAFFGQGTRLTVV.

CDR3 loop: CASSLEPGHLNYGYTF. CDR3 bases: TGTGCCAGCTCACTAGAACCGGGACATCTAAACTATGGCTACACCTTC. J is TRBJ1-2 and V is TRBV18; D is perhaps TRBD1 (6 bases). V lost 4 bases to trimming and J lost 2 bases, with 17 bases between them. The CDR3 length is 16 residues. Germline CDR1 KGHSH, CDR2 LQKENI.

A few counts support this clone. The chain is built from TRBV6-6 and TRBJ1-4; 7 positions match TRBD1. The CDR3 has 15 amino acids. The trim removed 0 bases at V and 7 bases at J, leaving 5 bases unmatched. The V gene's germline CDR1 is MNHNY and CDR2 SVGAGI (reference sequence). The CDR3 here is CASSYSVQGGEKLFF. The CDR3 DNA sequence: TGTGCCAGCAGTTACTCGGTCCAGGGGGGTGAAAAACTGTTTTTT.